One and the same sample provided the 20 T cell receptor beta chains below, sequenced in a study of T-cell reconstitution after alpha-beta-depleted transplantation in children. Preparation of the TCRbeta library used unique molecular identifiers. TCRdb reprocessed the PCR reads with MiXCR, giving one entry per CDR3 protein. The table shows about 360,000 distinct CDR3 sequences, with about 14% occurring only once. The specimen was PBMCs, collected from the stem cell graft. The receptors were gathered from a human donor who donated a stem cell graft to a child with Fanconi anemia.

This clonotype showed up many times. The chain uses TRBV2 and TRBJ1-1, with D maybe TRBD1 (5 bases). The CDR3 is 14 residues long. CDR1 and CDR2 (germline): SNHLY, FYNNEI. The V end lost 4 bases, the J end lost 1 base, and 10 bases lay between the germline ends. The CDR3 here is CASSAGPTNTEAFF. The DNA for the CDR3 is TGTGCCAGCAGTGCGGGACCTACGAACACTGAAGCTTTCTTT. Combining the CDR3 with reference TRBV2 and TRBJ1-1 gives the whole variable domain EPEVTQTPSHQVTQMGQEVILRCVPISNHLYFYWYRQILGQKVEFLVSFYNNEISEKSEIFDDQFSVERPDGSNFTLKIRSTKLEDSAMYFCASSAGPTNTEAFFGQGTRLTVV.

J is TRBJ2-3 and V is TRBV11-2; D may correspond to TRBD1 or TRBD2 (6 bases each). The CDR3 consists of 13 residues. Germline V gene lookup returns CDR1 SGHAT and CDR2 FQNNGV. V was pared by 5 bases and J by 9 bases, with 15 bases between. The CDR3 loop is CASSPGHGLTQYF. The CDR3 bases are TGTGCCAGCAGCCCGGGACATGGACTAACGCAGTATTTT.

A few counts support this clonotype. The chain carries TRBV7-3 and TRBJ1-6; D not certain. Trimming pared 0 bases from V and 10 bases from J, leaving 7 bases between. CDR1 and CDR2 (germline): SGHTA, FQGTGA. This CDR3 region has 13 residues. CDR3 in amino acids: CASSLTLGSPLHF. The CDR3 bases are TGTGCCAGCAGCTTAACGTTAGGATCACCCCTCCACTTT.

Only a few counts were recorded for this clonotype. The chain combines TRBV7-2 with TRBJ2-7; D not certain. Trimming shortened V by 0 bases and J by 5 bases, and 11 bases separated the two germline ends. The germline gives CDR1 SGHTA, CDR2 FQGNSA. CDR3 length: 14 amino acids. The DNA of the CDR3 is TGTGCCAGCAGCTTAGCTTCGGCCTTCGACGAGCAGTACTTC. It is translated as CASSLASAFDEQYF. Based on the CDR3 plus reference TRBV7-2 and TRBJ2-7, the full variable domain is GAGVSQSPSNKVTEKGKDVELRCDPISGHTALYWYRQSLGQGLEFLIYFQGNSAPDKSGLPSDRFSAERTGGSVSTLTIQRTQQEDSAVYLCASSLASAFDEQYFGPGTRLTVT.

This clonotype occurred a few times. The chain uses TRBV24-1 and TRBJ1-1; D perhaps matches TRBD1 (5 bases). V lost 4 bases to trimming and J lost 4 bases, with 9 bases between them. The CDR3 spans 13 residues. Germline V CDR1 and CDR2: KGHDR, SFDVKD. As DNA, the CDR3 is TGTGCCACCAGTGACCAGGGAACCACTGAAGCTTTCTTT. Its protein is CATSDQGTTEAFF.

This rearrangement joins TRBV3-1 to TRBJ2-3; D not certain. Trimming pared 0 bases from V and 4 bases from J, leaving 11 bases between. From germline, CDR1 is LGHDT and CDR2 YNNKEL (reference sequence). CDR3 length equals 15 residues. This chain's CDR3 is CASSQEPGRADTQYF. DNA of the CDR3: TGTGCCAGCAGCCAAGAGCCAGGTAGAGCAGATACGCAGTATTTT.

This clonotype has just a few counts. The chain joins TRBV11-2 to TRBJ2-5; either TRBD1 or TRBD2 may fit D (5 bases each). CDR1 SGHAT and CDR2 FQNNGV come from the germline V gene. There are 13 residues in the CDR3. V was shortened by 4 bases and J by 1 base, with 7 bases between the two germline ends. The CDR3 region has the DNA TGTGCCAGCAGCTACGGGGCCCAAGAGACCCAGTACTTC. The encoded protein is CASSYGAQETQYF.

This chain uses TRBV5-1 with TRBJ1-1, with TRBD1 matching 7 bases. This CDR3 has 14 amino acids. J was trimmed by 5 bases and V by 2 bases; bases with no gene match: 6. In germline, CDR1 is SGHRS, CDR2 YFSETQ. The CDR3 DNA sequence: TGCGCCAGCAGCTTAACGACAGGGAGGACTGAAGCTTTCTTT. Translation gives CASSLTTGRTEAFF.

This clonotype has a count of ten or more. Here the CDR3 reads CASSFEQGGNEQFF. Here the CDR3 DNA reads TGTGCCAGCAGTTTTGAACAGGGGGGAAATGAGCAGTTCTTC. V usage is TRBV12-3 or TRBV12-4 and J usage is TRBJ2-1; 8 bases map to TRBD1. J gave up 7 bases and V 3 bases, and 5 bases lay outside the gene matches. The CDR3 contains 14 residues.

The chain employs TRBV20-1 and TRBJ2-1, with D unresolved. The germline V gene encodes CDR1 DFQATT and CDR2 SNEGSKA (reference sequence). The CDR3 totals 15 residues. V was pared by 6 bases and J by 2 bases, with 17 bases between. In DNA, the CDR3 is TGCAGTGCCCCCCGTTCCGGCCTAGCCTACAATGAGCAGTTCTTC. The encoded protein is CSAPRSGLAYNEQFF.

V and J are TRBV7-6 and TRBJ2-5; TRBD2 aligns across 10 bases. Germline CDR1 reads SGHVS; CDR2 reads FNYEAQ. The CDR3 sequence is 17 residues long. The V segment lost 6 bases and the J segment 2 bases; nucleotides outside the gene matches: 12. Written as DNA, the CDR3 is TGTGCCAGCAGTAAAGGGGGTAGCGGGGGGATTCAAGAGACCCAGTACTTC. Protein: CASSKGGSGGIQETQYF.

There are many counts of this clonotype. V is TRBV4-3 and J is TRBJ2-1, with D possibly being TRBD2 (5 bases). V dropped 5 bases and J dropped 5 bases, with 19 bases sitting between them. CDR1 is LGHNA and CDR2 is YSLEER in the germline V gene. The CDR3 is 16 residues long. This CDR3 reads CASSDRRLAPNNEQFF. The CDR3 DNA follows: TGCGCCAGCAGCGATAGGCGCCTAGCCCCTAACAATGAGCAGTTCTTC.

The chain couples TRBV6-2 or TRBV6-3 to TRBJ2-3; a weak D match, TRBD2 (7 bases). V was clipped by 7 bases and J by 8 bases, with 25 bases between them. CDR3 length: 16 residues. Germline-derived CDR1 and CDR2 are MNHEY and SVGEGT. The CDR3 sequence is CASKEEGGPLQITQYF. The CDR3 DNA reads TGTGCCAGCAAAGAAGAGGGGGGGCCCTTACAGATTACGCAGTATTTT.

This clonotype was seen only a few times. The J gene is TRBJ1-3, the V gene TRBV2; TRBD1 is a possible D gene (5 bases). The CDR3 extends over 15 amino acids. The ends were cut back, 7 bases at V and 2 bases at J, with 15 bases in the middle. Per germline, CDR1 SNHLY and CDR2 FYNNEI. CDR3 coding DNA: TGTGCCAGCAATGACCACAGGATGCCTGGAAACACCATATATTTT. It encodes CASNDHRMPGNTIYF. Variable domain in full (rest from reference TRBV2 and TRBJ1-3): EPEVTQTPSHQVTQMGQEVILRCVPISNHLYFYWYRQILGQKVEFLVSFYNNEISEKSEIFDDQFSVERPDGSNFTLKIRSTKLEDSAMYFCASNDHRMPGNTIYFGEGSWLTVV.

This rearrangement joins TRBV7-3 to TRBJ2-5; D is uncertain. The CDR3 runs to 13 residues. V dropped 1 base and J dropped 4 bases, with 7 bases sitting between them. The V gene's germline CDR1 is SGHTA and CDR2 FQGTGA. The chain's CDR3 is CASSLIPRETQYF. CDR3 nucleotides: TGTGCCAGCAGCTTAATCCCGCGAGAGACCCAGTACTTC.

This chain connects TRBV7-8 to TRBJ1-6, with 7 positions matching TRBD1. The CDR3 consists of 16 residues. The germline V gene encodes CDR1 SGHVS and CDR2 FQNEAQ. The junction had 7 bases not matched to a gene; V was cut back by 3 bases and J by 5 bases. CDR3 nucleotide sequence: TGTGCCAGCAGCTTCCGACAGGGTTTCCATAATTCACCCCTCCACTTT. It specifies CASSFRQGFHNSPLHF.

The chain is built from TRBV5-1 and TRBJ2-1; no definite D call. The V end was cut by 6 bases, the J end by 6 bases, with 16 bases between. The length of the CDR3 is 14 residues. CDR1 is SGHRS and CDR2 is YFSETQ in the germline V gene. The CDR3 reads CASKVSQAGNEQFF. The DNA of the CDR3 is TGCGCCAGCAAGGTCTCGCAGGCCGGCAATGAGCAGTTCTTC. The full variable domain, rest sourced from reference TRBV5-1 and TRBJ2-1, is KAGVTQTPRYLIKTRGQQVTLSCSPISGHRSVSWYQQTPGQGLQFLFEYFSETQRNKGNFPGRFSGRQFSNSRSEMNVSTLELGDSALYLCASKVSQAGNEQFFGPGTRLTVL.

Only a few counts were recorded for this clonotype. The chain is built from TRBV27 and TRBJ1-2, with 12 bases fitting TRBD1. CDR1 MNHEY and CDR2 SMNVEV come from the germline V gene (reference sequence). The length of the CDR3 is 13 residues. V lost 6 bases to trimming and J lost 7 bases; unmatched junction nucleotides: 3. This chain's CDR3 is CASRGQGASGYTF. The CDR3 DNA reads TGTGCCAGCAGGGGACAGGGGGCCAGTGGCTACACCTTC.

V gene TRBV12-3 or TRBV12-4 combines with J gene TRBJ1-5, with 9 bases lining up with TRBD1. This CDR3 contains 15 residues. The V gene end was trimmed by 6 bases and the J gene end by 3 bases; junction bases not matched to a gene: 6. For the CDR3, the DNA is TGTGCCAGCAGGACCGGGACAGGGCCCAATCAGCCCCAGCATTTT. This encodes CASRTGTGPNQPQHF.

This clonotype was detected many times. This chain joins TRBV28 and TRBJ1-2, with no clear D. The V and J ends lost 6 bases and 0 bases respectively, with 14 bases between them. Germline CDR1 MDHEN, CDR2 SYDVKM. This CDR3 comprises 15 residues. The CDR3 bases are TGTGCCAGCAGCTCACGTTTGGATACTAACTATGGCTACACCTTC. Amino acid sequence: CASSSRLDTNYGYTF.